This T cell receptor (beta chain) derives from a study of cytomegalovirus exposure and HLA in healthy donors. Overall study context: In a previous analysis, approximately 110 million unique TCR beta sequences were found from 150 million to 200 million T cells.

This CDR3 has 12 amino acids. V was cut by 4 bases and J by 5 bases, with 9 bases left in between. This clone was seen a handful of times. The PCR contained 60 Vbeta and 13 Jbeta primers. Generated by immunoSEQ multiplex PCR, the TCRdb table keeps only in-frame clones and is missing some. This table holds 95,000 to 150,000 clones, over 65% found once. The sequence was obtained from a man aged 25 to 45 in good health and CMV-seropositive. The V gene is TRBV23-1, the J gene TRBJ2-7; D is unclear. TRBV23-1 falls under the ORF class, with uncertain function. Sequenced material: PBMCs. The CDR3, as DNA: TGCGCCAGCAGTCCTTTGAAGCACGAGCAGTACTTC. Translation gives CASSPLKHEQYF.